This TCR beta chain came from a study of beta chain features in type 1 diabetes. The CDR3 has 15 amino acids. Germline lookup yields CDR1 SNHLY and CDR2 FYNNEI. The V gene end was trimmed by 6 bases and the J gene end by 4 bases; junction bases not matched to a gene: 7. This clone was observed a handful of times. CD45RO/CCR7/CD25/CD127/CD95/CD27 separated CD4+ naive, central memory, regulatory and stem cell-like memory cells by sorting. TCRB transcripts that were expressed got sequenced, as all of the isolated RNA had been reverse transcribed. Profiling relied on immunoSEQ multiplex PCR, and the TCRdb table lists in-frame clones only, not all of them. This table holds hundreds of thousands of clones, 15% to 20% found once.

The sequencing sample was made of naive CD4+ T cells from blood. The TCR comes from a woman younger than 30 in good health. This rearrangement joins TRBV2 to TRBJ2-1; 9 bases line up with TRBD2. The DNA of the CDR3 is TGTGCCAGCAGGGGCCTTAGCGGGAGATACAATGAGCAGTTCTTC. Its protein is CASRGLSGRYNEQFF.